This T cell receptor (beta chain) was retrieved from a study of T cell changes during pregnancy in multiple sclerosis. Repertoires were generated with immunoSEQ multiplex PCR, while TCRdb's copy carries only in-frame clones and drops some. The profile covers roughly 55,000 clones, with 92% appearing a single time and about 0.18% taken by the ten largest. Germline-derived CDR1 and CDR2 are GTSNPN and SVGIG (reference sequence). This CDR3 is 13 amino acids long. V lost 1 base to trimming and J lost 5 bases, with 9 bases between them. This chain joins TRBV30 and TRBJ2-1, with a possible D match to TRBD2 (6 bases). The receptor was derived from a female donor in good health, enrolled as a control in a pregnancy study. The sequencing here drew on CD4+ T cells from peripheral blood mononuclear cells, taken after pregnancy. The CDR3 sequence: CAWSAAGHNEQFF. CDR3 nucleotide sequence: TGTGCCTGGAGTGCAGCGGGTCACAATGAGCAGTTCTTC.